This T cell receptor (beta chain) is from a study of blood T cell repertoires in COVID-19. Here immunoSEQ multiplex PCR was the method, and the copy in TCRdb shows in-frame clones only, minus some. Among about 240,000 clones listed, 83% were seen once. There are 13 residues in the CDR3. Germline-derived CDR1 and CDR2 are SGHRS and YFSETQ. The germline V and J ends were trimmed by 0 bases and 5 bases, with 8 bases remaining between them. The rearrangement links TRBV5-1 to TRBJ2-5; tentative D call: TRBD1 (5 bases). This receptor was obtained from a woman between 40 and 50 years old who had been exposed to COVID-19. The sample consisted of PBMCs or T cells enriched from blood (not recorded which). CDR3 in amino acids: CASSLGGSETQYF. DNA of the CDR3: TGCGCCAGCAGCTTGGGGGGCAGCGAGACCCAGTACTTC.